Below are 23 T cell receptor beta chains sequenced from a single sample in a study of blood T cell repertoires in COVID-19. Using immunoSEQ multiplex PCR, the repertoire was profiled, and TCRdb retains in-frame clones only, with some absent. Among roughly 100,000 clones listed, 70% to 85% were seen once. Sequencing input: peripheral blood. The source is a woman aged 60-70 years with acute or convalescent COVID-19.

The rearrangement uses TRBV9 and TRBJ1-1; D uncertain. The CDR3 has 15 amino acids. Germline values: CDR1 SGDLS, CDR2 YYNGEE. V lost 0 bases, J lost 4 bases, and 13 bases lay in between. CDR3 in amino acids: CASSVDPAAGTEAFF. CDR3 nucleotide sequence: TGTGCCAGCAGCGTAGATCCAGCCGCGGGCACTGAAGCTTTCTTT.

V gene TRBV5-6 combines with J gene TRBJ1-2; 7 positions agree with TRBD1. Germline CDR1 and CDR2: SGHDT and YYEEEE. V lost 6 bases and J lost 2; bases outside the gene matches: 4. The CDR3 totals 13 residues. The CDR3 sequence is CASMGTANYGYTF. For the CDR3, the DNA is TGTGCCAGCATGGGGACAGCAAACTATGGCTACACCTTC.

The genes are TRBV6-2 or TRBV6-3 and TRBJ1-5, with TRBD1 identical over 12 bases. Germline lookup yields CDR1 MNHEY and CDR2 SVGEGT. V lost 4 bases, J lost 5 bases, and 12 bases stayed unmatched. This CDR3 is 18 amino acids long. CDR3 protein: CASSSSGTGGLLYQPQHF. The CDR3 DNA is TGTGCCAGCAGTTCCTCCGGGACAGGGGGCCTCTTGTATCAGCCCCAGCATTTT.

V is TRBV5-1 and J is TRBJ2-1, with 12 bases fitting TRBD2. The V segment lost 4 bases and the J segment 4 bases; nucleotides outside the gene matches: 6. The CDR3 has 16 amino acids. Germline V gene sequence: CDR1 SGHRS, CDR2 YFSETQ. This chain's CDR3 is CASSRLAGGKYNEQFF. The CDR3 coding sequence is TGCGCCAGCAGCAGGCTAGCGGGGGGGAAATACAATGAGCAGTTCTTC.

This chain uses TRBV2 with TRBJ2-2; 11 bases fit TRBD1. The trim removed 7 bases at V and 5 bases at J, leaving 3 bases unmatched. This CDR3 is 14 amino acids long. Per germline, CDR1 SNHLY and CDR2 FYNNEI. The CDR3 bases are TGTGCCAGCAACGGACAGGGGGCAACCGGGGAGCTGTTTTTT. As protein: CASNGQGATGELFF.

The gene calls are TRBV27 and TRBJ2-1; 11 bases are a match to TRBD2. The germline gives CDR1 MNHEY, CDR2 SMNVEV (reference sequence). CDR3 length: 15 amino acids. Germline trimming cut 5 bases from V and 2 bases from J; bases unmatched to any gene: 2. The CDR3 sequence is CASSRLAGPYNEQFF. The CDR3 DNA reads TGTGCCAGCAGTCGACTAGCGGGACCCTACAATGAGCAGTTCTTC.

The chain recombines TRBV14 with TRBJ2-5; tentatively, D is TRBD2 (6 bases). Trimming shortened V by 1 base and J by 3 bases, and 9 bases separated the two germline ends. The CDR3 contains 14 residues. In germline, CDR1 is SGHDN, CDR2 FVKESK. The CDR3 reads CASSQAGVEETQYF. CDR3 bases: TGTGCCAGCAGCCAAGCGGGGGTTGAAGAGACCCAGTACTTC.

The chain recombines TRBV18 with TRBJ1-1; perhaps TRBD1 as D (5 bases). V was trimmed by 1 base and J by 0 bases, leaving 9 bases between them. The CDR3 is 15 residues long. Germline-derived CDR1 and CDR2 are KGHSH and LQKENI. CDR3 sequence: CASSPLSGVNTEAFF. DNA of the CDR3: TGTGCCAGCTCACCACTCTCGGGGGTGAACACTGAAGCTTTCTTT.

This clone appeared a few times. This chain links TRBV27 with TRBJ2-7; D is perhaps TRBD2 (5 bases). Germline V gene data show CDR1 as MNHEY and CDR2 as SMNVEV (reference sequence). The CDR3 has 12 amino acids. Trimming took off 3 bases at V and 6 bases at J, with 9 bases between the two ends. Here the CDR3 reads CASSFDRGEQYF. The DNA for the CDR3 is TGTGCCAGCAGTTTTGATCGGGGCGAGCAGTACTTC.

The chain employs TRBV6-5 and TRBJ2-2, with TRBD1 matching over 8 bases. This CDR3 is built from 15 residues. With V trimmed by 4 bases and J by 8 bases, 9 bases remained unmatched. Germline V gives CDR1 MNHEY, CDR2 SVGAGI. The CDR3 loop reads CASSWVQGVPGELFF. The CDR3, as DNA: TGTGCCAGCAGTTGGGTACAGGGGGTTCCGGGGGAGCTGTTTTTT.

The chain has TRBV10-2 and TRBJ1-2; weak D call: TRBD1 (6 bases). CDR3 size: 15 residues. Trimming took off 2 bases at V and 4 bases at J, with 14 bases between the two ends. From germline, CDR1 is WSHSY and CDR2 SAAADI. As DNA, the CDR3 is TGCGCCAGCAGTGAGCTGGGCCGGGACACCTATGGCTACACCTTC. Protein sequence: CASSELGRDTYGYTF.

A single count supports this clone. The genes are TRBV5-1 and TRBJ1-1, with no clear D. The germline gives CDR1 SGHRS, CDR2 YFSETQ. Between the trimmed V and J ends, which lost 0 bases and 8 bases, there was a span of 14 bases. The length of the CDR3 is 14 residues. CDR3 amino acids: CASSLGATTIEAFF. In nucleotides, the CDR3 is TGCGCCAGCAGCTTGGGGGCCACAACGATCGAAGCTTTCTTT.

The chain carries TRBV28 and TRBJ2-3; 12 nucleotides agree with TRBD2. This CDR3 contains 20 residues. Trimming at V came to 4 bases and at J to 3 bases, leaving 17 bases not matched to a gene. CDR1 and CDR2 (germline): MDHEN, SYDVKM. This chain's CDR3 is CASSSPGLAGPKGSTDTQYF. The CDR3 DNA is TGTGCCAGCAGTTCTCCGGGACTAGCGGGCCCGAAGGGGTCGACAGATACGCAGTATTTT. The full variable domain, in which reference TRBV28 and TRBJ2-3 provide the parts outside the CDR3, is DVKVTQSSRYLVKRTGEKVFLECVQDMDHENMFWYRQDPGLGLRLIYFSYDVKMKEKGDIPEGYSVSREKKERFSLILESASTNQTSMYLCASSSPGLAGPKGSTDTQYFGPGTRLTVL.

The gene calls are TRBV7-2 and TRBJ2-5; 10 nucleotides match TRBD2. This CDR3 spans 18 amino acids. The germline V gene encodes CDR1 SGHTA and CDR2 FQGNSA. The V and J ends lost 1 base and 0 bases, in that order; junction bases with no gene match: 8. The chain's CDR3 is CASSLGSSGGAYQETQYF. DNA of the CDR3: TGTGCCAGCAGCTTAGGTTCTAGCGGGGGCGCGTACCAAGAGACCCAGTACTTC.

The chain couples TRBV27 to TRBJ2-7; no clear D gene. The germline gives CDR1 MNHEY, CDR2 SMNVEV (reference sequence). This CDR3 has 14 residues. The V gene lost 1 base and the J gene lost 5 bases, with 12 bases spanning the gap. The DNA of the CDR3 is TGTGCCAGCAGTTTATGGTCCGGTTCCAACGAGCAGTACTTC. Amino acid sequence: CASSLWSGSNEQYF.

In this sample, this clone turned up once. The CDR3 nucleotides read TGTGCCATCAGTGAAGGACAGGCTAACTATGGCTACACCTTC. This gives the protein CAISEGQANYGYTF. The J gene is TRBJ1-2, the V gene TRBV10-3, with 7 bases fitting TRBD1. Germline V lookup: CDR1 ENHRY, CDR2 SYGVKD. This CDR3 is built from 14 residues. Trimming took 3 bases from V and 0 from J; bases not matched to a gene: 1.

This rearrangement joins TRBV7-9 to TRBJ1-1; no definite D call. Germline assignment: CDR1 SEHNR and CDR2 FQNEAQ (reference sequence). The CDR3 has 13 residues. With 5 bases removed from V and 0 bases from J, the gap between germline ends came to 7 bases. The CDR3 nucleotides read TGTGCCAGCAGCCGGGAAATGAACACTGAAGCTTTCTTT. Its protein product is CASSREMNTEAFF.

J is TRBJ1-5 and V is TRBV19; TRBD1 matches 7 bases. J lost 5 bases, V lost 2 bases, and 0 bases had no gene match. The length of the CDR3 is 13 residues. Germline lookup yields CDR1 LNHDA and CDR2 SQIVND (reference sequence). CDR3 in amino acids: CASSITGDQPQHF. DNA of the CDR3: TGTGCCAGTAGTATAACAGGGGATCAGCCCCAGCATTTT.

The V and J genes are TRBV29-1 and TRBJ2-7; TRBD2 matches 12 bases. Trimming removed 5 bases from V and 4 bases from J; junction bases left unmatched: 6. The germline gives CDR1 SQVTM, CDR2 ANQGSEA. The CDR3 has 14 amino acids. CDR3 residues: CSVLRTSGAYEQYF. The CDR3 DNA reads TGCAGCGTTCTCCGGACTAGCGGGGCGTACGAGCAGTACTTC.

The rearrangement links TRBV9 to TRBJ2-5, with TRBD2 identical over 8 bases. The CDR3 has 14 amino acids. CDR1 SGDLS and CDR2 YYNGEE come from the germline V gene. J gave up 5 bases and V 2 bases, and 5 bases lay outside the gene matches. The chain's CDR3 is CASSVAGGGETQYF. CDR3 bases: TGTGCCAGCAGCGTGGCGGGGGGCGGTGAGACCCAGTACTTC.

The genes are TRBV6-5 and TRBJ2-3; possibly TRBD2 for D (6 bases). CDR3 length: 16 amino acids. V was shortened by 2 bases and J by 7 bases, with 19 bases between the two germline ends. Germline CDR1 is MNHEY and CDR2 is SVGAGI. The CDR3 reads CASSYTSTSFLNTQYF. CDR3 DNA: TGTGCCAGCAGTTACACCTCGACTAGTTTCTTAAATACGCAGTATTTT.

The chain joins TRBV9 to TRBJ1-1; no reliable D call. The CDR3 is made up of 14 amino acids. V lost 3 bases, J lost 1 base, and 10 bases lay in between. Germline values: CDR1 SGDLS, CDR2 YYNGEE. The CDR3 loop reads CASSATERNTEAFF. CDR3 nucleotide sequence: TGTGCCAGCAGCGCCACTGAGCGGAACACTGAAGCTTTCTTT.

This clone has a handful of counts. The rearrangement joins TRBV19 to TRBJ2-3; D not certain. With 5 bases removed from V and 3 bases from J, the gap between germline ends came to 3 bases. Germline CDR1 reads LNHDA; CDR2 reads SQIVND (reference sequence). The CDR3 spans 11 residues. This chain's CDR3 is CASSETDTQYF. The CDR3 coding sequence is TGTGCCAGTAGTGAGACAGATACGCAGTATTTT. Full variable domain (rest looked up from reference TRBV19 and TRBJ2-3): DGGITQSPKYLFRKEGQNVTLSCEQNLNHDAMYWYRQDPGQGLRLIYYSQIVNDFQKGDIAEGYSVSREKKESFPLTVTSAQKNPTAFYLCASSETDTQYFGPGTRLTVL.